This T cell receptor (beta chain) derives from a study of T cells in Graves' hyperthyroidism and ophthalmopathy. This clonotype showed up many times. Trimming removed 2 bases at V and 5 bases at J, with 12 bases between. The CDR3 length is 14 residues. Germline CDR1 is GTSNPN and CDR2 is SVGIG (reference sequence). Amplified regions were TCR beta CDR3 sequences from RNA transcripts. An initial round of RT-PCR targeting the TCR CDR3 relied on the HTBI primer set. MiXCR, applied by TCRdb to the multiplex PCR reads, yields one record per CDR3 protein. Here the sample spans a few hundred thousand distinct CDR3 sequences, about 15% being singletons.

The sequencing sample was made of blood. The sequence came from a woman in her twenties or thirties with Graves' ophthalmopathy. This chain links TRBV30 with TRBJ1-4; D possibly corresponds to TRBD1 (6 bases). The CDR3, as DNA: TGTGCCTGGAGTTTTCGGAGGGGGAATGAAAAACTGTTTTTT. This codes for CAWSFRRGNEKLFF.